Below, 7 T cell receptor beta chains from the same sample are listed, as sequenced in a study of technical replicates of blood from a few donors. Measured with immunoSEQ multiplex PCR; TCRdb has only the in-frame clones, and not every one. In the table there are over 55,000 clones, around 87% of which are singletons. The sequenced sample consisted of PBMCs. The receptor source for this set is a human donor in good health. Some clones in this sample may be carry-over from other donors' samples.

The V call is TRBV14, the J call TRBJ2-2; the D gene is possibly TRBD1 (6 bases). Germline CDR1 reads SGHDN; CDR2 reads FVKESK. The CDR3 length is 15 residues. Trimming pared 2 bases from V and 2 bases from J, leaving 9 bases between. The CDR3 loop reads CASSQLQGNTGELFF. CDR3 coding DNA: TGTGCCAGCAGCCAATTACAGGGAAACACCGGGGAGCTGTTTTTT.

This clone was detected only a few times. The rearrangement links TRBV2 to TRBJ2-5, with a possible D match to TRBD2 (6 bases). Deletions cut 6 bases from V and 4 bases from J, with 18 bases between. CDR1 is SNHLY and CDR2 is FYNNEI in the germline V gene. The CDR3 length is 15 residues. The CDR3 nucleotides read TGTGCCAGCAGGGGCCCCCTGCGGGAAGGAGAGACCCAGTACTTC. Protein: CASRGPLREGETQYF.

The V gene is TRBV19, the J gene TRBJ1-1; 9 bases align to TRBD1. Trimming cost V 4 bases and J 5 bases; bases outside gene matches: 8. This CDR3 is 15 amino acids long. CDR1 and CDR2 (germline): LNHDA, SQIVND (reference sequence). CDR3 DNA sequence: TGTGCCAGTAGTAAACAGGGGGCTTTGAGTACTGAAGCTTTCTTT. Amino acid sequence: CASSKQGALSTEAFF.

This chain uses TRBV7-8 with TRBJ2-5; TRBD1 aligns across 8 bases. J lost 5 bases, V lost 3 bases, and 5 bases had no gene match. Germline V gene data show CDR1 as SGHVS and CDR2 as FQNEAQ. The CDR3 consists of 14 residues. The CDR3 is CASSFHRDRETQYF. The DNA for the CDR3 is TGTGCCAGCAGCTTCCATCGGGACAGGGAGACCCAGTACTTC.

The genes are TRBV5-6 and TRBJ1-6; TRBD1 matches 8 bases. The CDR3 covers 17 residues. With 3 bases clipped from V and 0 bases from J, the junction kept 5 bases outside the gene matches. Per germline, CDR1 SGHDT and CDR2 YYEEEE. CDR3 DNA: TGTGCCAGCAGCTGGGGGGACAGGAGCTCCTATAATTCACCCCTCCACTTT. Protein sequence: CASSWGDRSSYNSPLHF.

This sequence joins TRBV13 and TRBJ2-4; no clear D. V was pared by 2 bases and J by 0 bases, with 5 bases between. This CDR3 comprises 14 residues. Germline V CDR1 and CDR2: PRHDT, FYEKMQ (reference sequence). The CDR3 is CASSLRSAKNIQYF. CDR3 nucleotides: TGTGCCAGCAGCTTACGGTCAGCCAAAAACATTCAGTACTTC.

The CDR3 loop reads CASSSPQGLRSGELFF. CDR3 bases: TGTGCCAGCAGTTCCCCCCAGGGGCTGCGGTCCGGGGAGCTGTTTTTT. The chain combines TRBV6-6 with TRBJ2-2, with D perhaps TRBD1 (6 bases). The CDR3 covers 16 residues. The V end lost 4 bases, the J end lost 6 bases, and 18 bases lay between the germline ends. CDR1 is MNHNY, CDR2 SVGAGI, per germline (reference sequence).